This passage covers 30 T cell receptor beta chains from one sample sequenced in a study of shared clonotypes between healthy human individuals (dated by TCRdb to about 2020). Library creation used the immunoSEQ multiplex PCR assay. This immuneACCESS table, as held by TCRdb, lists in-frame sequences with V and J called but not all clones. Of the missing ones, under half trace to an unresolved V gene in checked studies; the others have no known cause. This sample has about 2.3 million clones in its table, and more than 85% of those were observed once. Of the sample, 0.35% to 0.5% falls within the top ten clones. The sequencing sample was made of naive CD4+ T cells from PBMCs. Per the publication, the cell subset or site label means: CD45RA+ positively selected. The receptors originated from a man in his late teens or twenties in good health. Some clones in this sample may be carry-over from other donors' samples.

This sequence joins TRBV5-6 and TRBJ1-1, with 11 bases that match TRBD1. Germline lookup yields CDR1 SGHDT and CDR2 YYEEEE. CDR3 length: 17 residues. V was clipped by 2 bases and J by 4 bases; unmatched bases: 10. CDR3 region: CASSFSDRGRWGTEAFF. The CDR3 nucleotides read TGTGCCAGCAGCTTTTCGGACAGGGGGCGATGGGGCACTGAAGCTTTCTTT.

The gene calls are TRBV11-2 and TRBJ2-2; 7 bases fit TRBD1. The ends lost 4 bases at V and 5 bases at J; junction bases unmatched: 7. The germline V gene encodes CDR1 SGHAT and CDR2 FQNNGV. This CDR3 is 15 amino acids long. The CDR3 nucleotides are TGTGCCAGCAGCTCGAGGGGGCGATGGACCGGGGAGCTGTTTTTT. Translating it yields CASSSRGRWTGELFF.

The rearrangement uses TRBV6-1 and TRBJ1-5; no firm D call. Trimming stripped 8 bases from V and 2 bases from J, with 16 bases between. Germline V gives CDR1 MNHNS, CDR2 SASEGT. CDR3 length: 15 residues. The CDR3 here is CASWAGELGNQPQHF. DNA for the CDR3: TGTGCCAGCTGGGCAGGAGAATTGGGCAATCAGCCCCAGCATTTT.

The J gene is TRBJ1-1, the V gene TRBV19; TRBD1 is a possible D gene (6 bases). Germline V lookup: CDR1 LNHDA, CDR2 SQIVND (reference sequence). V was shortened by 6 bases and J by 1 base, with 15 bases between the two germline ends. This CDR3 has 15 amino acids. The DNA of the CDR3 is TGTGCCAGTAGACGGAGTCGGGGGGCGAACACTGAAGCTTTCTTT. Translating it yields CASRRSRGANTEAFF.

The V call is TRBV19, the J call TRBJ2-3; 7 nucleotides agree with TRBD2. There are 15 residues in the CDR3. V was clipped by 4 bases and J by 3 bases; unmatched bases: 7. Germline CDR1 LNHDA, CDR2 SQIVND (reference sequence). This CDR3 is CASSNRRERTDTQYF. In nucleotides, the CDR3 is TGTGCCAGTAGTAATCGGCGGGAGAGGACAGATACGCAGTATTTT.

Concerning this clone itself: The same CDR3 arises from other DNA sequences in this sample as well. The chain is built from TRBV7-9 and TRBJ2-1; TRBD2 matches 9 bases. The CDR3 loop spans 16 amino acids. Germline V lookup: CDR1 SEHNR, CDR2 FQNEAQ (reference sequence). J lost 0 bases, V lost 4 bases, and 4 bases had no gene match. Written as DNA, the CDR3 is TGTGCCAGCAGCTCCCGACTAGCGGCCTCCTACAATGAGCAGTTCTTC. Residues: CASSSRLAASYNEQFF. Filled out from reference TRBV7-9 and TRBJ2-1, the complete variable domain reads DTGVSQNPRHKITKRGQNVTFRCDPISEHNRLYWYRQTLGQGPEFLTYFQNEAQLEKSRLLSDRFSAERPKGSFSTLEIQRTEQGDSAMYLCASSSRLAASYNEQFFGPGTRLTVL.

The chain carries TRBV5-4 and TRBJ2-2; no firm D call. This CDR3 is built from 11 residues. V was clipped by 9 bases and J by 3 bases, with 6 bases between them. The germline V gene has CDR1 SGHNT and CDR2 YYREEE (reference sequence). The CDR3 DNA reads TGTGCCACCCACTACACCGGGGAGCTGTTTTTT. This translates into CATHYTGELFF.

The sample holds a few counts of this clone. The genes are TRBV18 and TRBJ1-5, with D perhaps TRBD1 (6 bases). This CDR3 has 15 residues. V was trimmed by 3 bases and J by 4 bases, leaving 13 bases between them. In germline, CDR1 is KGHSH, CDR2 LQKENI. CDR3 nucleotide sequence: TGTGCCAGCTCACCTTCGGACAGACCGAATCAGCCCCAGCATTTT. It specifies CASSPSDRPNQPQHF.

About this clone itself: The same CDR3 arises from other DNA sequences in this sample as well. Written as DNA, the CDR3 is TGTGCCAGCTCACCACGAACAGGGGGGTACAATGAGCAGTTCTTC. It translates to CASSPRTGGYNEQFF. The gene calls are TRBV18 and TRBJ2-1; 8 bases match TRBD1. Germline values: CDR1 KGHSH, CDR2 LQKENI. V was pared by 1 base and J by 4 bases, with 3 bases of the junction left unmatched. The CDR3 contains 15 residues.

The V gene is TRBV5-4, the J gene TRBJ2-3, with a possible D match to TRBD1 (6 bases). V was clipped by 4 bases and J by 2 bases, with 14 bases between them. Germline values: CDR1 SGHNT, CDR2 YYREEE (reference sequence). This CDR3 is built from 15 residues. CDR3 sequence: CASSPRTVSTDTQYF. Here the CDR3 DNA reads TGTGCCAGCAGCCCACGGACAGTTTCCACAGATACGCAGTATTTT.

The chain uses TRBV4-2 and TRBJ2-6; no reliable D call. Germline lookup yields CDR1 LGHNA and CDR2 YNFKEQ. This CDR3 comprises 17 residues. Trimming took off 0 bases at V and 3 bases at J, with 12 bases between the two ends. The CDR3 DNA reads TGTGCCAGCAGCCAAGATCGTGACACCGATGGGGCCAACGTCCTGACTTTC. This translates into CASSQDRDTDGANVLTF.

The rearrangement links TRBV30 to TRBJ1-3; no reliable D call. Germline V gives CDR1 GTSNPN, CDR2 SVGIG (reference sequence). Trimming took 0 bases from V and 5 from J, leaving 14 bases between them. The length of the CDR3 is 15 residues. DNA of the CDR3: TGTGCCTGGAGTGTAGGAAATTACGGCCGAAACACCATATATTTT. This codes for CAWSVGNYGRNTIYF. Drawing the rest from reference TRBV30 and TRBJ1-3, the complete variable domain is SQTIHQWPATLVQPVGSPLSLECTVEGTSNPNLYWYRQAAGRGLQLLFYSVGIGQISSEVPQNLSASRPQDRQFILSSKKLLLSDSGFYLCAWSVGNYGRNTIYFGEGSWLTVV.

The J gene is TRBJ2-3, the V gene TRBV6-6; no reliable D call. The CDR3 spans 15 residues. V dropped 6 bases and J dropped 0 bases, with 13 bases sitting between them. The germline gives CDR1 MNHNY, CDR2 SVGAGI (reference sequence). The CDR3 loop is CASSKDVPSTDTQYF. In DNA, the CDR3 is TGTGCCAGCAGCAAAGATGTTCCTAGCACAGATACGCAGTATTTT.

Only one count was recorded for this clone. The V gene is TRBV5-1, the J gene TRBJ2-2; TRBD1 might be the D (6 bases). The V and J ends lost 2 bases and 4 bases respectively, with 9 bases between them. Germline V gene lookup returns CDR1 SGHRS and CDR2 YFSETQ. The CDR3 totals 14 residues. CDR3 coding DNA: TGCGCCAGCAGCTTCTTAGGGGGCACCGGGGAGCTGTTTTTT. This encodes CASSFLGGTGELFF.

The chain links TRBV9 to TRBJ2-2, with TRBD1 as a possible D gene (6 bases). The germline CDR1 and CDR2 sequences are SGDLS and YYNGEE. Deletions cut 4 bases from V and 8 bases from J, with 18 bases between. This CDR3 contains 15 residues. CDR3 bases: TGTGCCAGCAGCTCGGACAGACGGACCACGGGGGAGCTGTTTTTT. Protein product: CASSSDRRTTGELFF. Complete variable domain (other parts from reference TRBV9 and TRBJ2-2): DSGVTQTPKHLITATGQRVTLRCSPRSGDLSVYWYQQSLDQGLQFLIQYYNGEERAKGNILERFSAQQFPDLHSELNLSSLELGDSALYFCASSSDRRTTGELFFGEGSRLTVL.

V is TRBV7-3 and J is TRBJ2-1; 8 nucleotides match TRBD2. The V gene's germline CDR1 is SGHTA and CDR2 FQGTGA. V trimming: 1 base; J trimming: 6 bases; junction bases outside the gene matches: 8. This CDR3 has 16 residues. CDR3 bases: TGTGCCAGCAGCTTAAACCCCAACGGACTAGCCAATGAGCAGTTCTTC. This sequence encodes CASSLNPNGLANEQFF.

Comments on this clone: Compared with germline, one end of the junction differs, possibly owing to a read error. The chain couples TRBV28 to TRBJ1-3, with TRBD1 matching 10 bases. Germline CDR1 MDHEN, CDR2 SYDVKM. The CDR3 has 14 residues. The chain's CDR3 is CASSLERTDRGTSF. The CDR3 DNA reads TGTGCCAGCAGTTTGGAACGAACGGACAGGGGGACCTCCTTT.

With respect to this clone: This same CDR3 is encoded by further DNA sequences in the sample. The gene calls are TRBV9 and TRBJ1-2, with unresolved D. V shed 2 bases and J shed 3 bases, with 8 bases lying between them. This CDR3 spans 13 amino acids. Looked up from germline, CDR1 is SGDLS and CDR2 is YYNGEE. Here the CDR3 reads CASSVGQYYGYTF. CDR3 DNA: TGTGCCAGCAGCGTTGGGCAGTACTATGGCTACACCTTC.

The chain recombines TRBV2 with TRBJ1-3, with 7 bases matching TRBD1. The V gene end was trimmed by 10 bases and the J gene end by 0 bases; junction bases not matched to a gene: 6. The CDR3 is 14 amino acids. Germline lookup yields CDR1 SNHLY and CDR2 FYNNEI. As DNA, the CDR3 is TGTGCCACCCAGGGGGGCCTCTCTGGAAACACCATATATTTT. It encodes CATQGGLSGNTIYF. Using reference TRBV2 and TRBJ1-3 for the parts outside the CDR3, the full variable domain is EPEVTQTPSHQVTQMGQEVILRCVPISNHLYFYWYRQILGQKVEFLVSFYNNEISEKSEIFDDQFSVERPDGSNFTLKIRSTKLEDSAMYFCATQGGLSGNTIYFGEGSWLTVV.

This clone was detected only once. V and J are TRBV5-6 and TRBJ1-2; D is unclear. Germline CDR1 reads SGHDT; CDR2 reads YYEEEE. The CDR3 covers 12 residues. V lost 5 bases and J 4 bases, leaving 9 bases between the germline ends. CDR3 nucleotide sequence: TGTGCCAGCAGAGGCCTTACCTATGGCTACACCTTC. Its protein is CASRGLTYGYTF.

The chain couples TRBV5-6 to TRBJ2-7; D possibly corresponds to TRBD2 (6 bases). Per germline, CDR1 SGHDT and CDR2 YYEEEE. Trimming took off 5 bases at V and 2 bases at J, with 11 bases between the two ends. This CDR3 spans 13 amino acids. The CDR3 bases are TGTGCCAGCAGTCGGCGGGATGCCTACGAGCAGTACTTC. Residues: CASSRRDAYEQYF. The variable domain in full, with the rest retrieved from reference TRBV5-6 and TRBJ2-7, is DAGVTQSPTHLIKTRGQQVTLRCSPKSGHDTVSWYQQALGQGPQFIFQYYEEEERQRGNFPDRFSGHQFPNYSSELNVNALLLGDSALYLCASSRRDAYEQYFGPGTRLTVT.

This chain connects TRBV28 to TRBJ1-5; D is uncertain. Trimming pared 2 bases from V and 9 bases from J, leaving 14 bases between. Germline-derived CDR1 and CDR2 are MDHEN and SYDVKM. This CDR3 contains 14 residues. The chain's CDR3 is CASSLPGPQGPQHF. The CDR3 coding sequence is TGTGCCAGCAGTTTACCTGGTCCACAAGGGCCCCAGCATTTT.

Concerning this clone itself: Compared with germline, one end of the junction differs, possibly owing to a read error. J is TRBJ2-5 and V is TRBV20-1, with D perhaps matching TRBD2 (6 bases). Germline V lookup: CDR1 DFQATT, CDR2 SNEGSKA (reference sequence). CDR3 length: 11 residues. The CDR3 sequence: CSARGGTPAHF. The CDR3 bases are TGCAGTGCTAGGGGGGGTACCCCGGCACACTTC.

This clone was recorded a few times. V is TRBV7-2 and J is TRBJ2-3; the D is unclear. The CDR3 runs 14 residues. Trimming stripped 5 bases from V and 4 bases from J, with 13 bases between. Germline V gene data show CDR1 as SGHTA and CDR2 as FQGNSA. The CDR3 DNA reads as TGTGCCAGCAGCCCGCTTTGGATGGCAGATACGCAGTATTTT. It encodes CASSPLWMADTQYF. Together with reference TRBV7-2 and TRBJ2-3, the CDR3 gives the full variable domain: GAGVSQSPSNKVTEKGKDVELRCDPISGHTALYWYRQSLGQGLEFLIYFQGNSAPDKSGLPSDRFSAERTGGSVSTLTIQRTQQEDSAVYLCASSPLWMADTQYFGPGTRLTVL.

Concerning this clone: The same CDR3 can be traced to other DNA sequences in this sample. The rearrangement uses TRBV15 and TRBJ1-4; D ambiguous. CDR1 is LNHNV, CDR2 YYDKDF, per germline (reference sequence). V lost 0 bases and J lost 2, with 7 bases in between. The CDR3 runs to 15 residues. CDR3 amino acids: CATSRDRGTNEKLFF. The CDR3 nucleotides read TGTGCCACCAGCAGAGATCGGGGTACTAATGAAAAACTGTTTTTT.

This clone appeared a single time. In nucleotides, the CDR3 is TGTGCCAGCAGTGAAACCGGGAGCAGGCGAGAACAGTACTTC. Protein sequence: CASSETGSRREQYF. The genes are TRBV25-1 and TRBJ2-7; a weak D match, TRBD2 (6 bases). The ends were cut back, 2 bases at V and 10 bases at J, with 18 bases in the middle. The CDR3 sequence is 14 residues long. CDR1 is MGHDK, CDR2 SYGVNS, per germline.

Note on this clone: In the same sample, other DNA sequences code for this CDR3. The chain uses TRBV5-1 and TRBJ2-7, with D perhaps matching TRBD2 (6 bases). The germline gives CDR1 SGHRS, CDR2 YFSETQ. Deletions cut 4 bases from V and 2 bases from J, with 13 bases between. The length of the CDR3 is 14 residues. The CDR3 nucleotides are TGCGCCAGCAGCCTGGTGGGAGGCACCTACGAGCAGTACTTC. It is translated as CASSLVGGTYEQYF.

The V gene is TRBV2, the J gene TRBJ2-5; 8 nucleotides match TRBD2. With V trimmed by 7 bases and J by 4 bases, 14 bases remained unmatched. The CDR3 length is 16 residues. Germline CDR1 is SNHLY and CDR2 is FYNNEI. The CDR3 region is CASTRGPSGRRETQYF. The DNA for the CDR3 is TGTGCCAGCACGAGGGGTCCCAGCGGGAGAAGAGAGACCCAGTACTTC.

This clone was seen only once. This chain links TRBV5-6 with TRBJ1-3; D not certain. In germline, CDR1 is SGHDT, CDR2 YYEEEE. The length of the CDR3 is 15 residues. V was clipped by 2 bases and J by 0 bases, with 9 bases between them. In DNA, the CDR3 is TGTGCCAGCAGCTTAGGGTCGCACTCTGGAAACACCATATATTTT. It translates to CASSLGSHSGNTIYF. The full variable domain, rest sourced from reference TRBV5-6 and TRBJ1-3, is DAGVTQSPTHLIKTRGQQVTLRCSPKSGHDTVSWYQQALGQGPQFIFQYYEEEERQRGNFPDRFSGHQFPNYSSELNVNALLLGDSALYLCASSLGSHSGNTIYFGEGSWLTVV.

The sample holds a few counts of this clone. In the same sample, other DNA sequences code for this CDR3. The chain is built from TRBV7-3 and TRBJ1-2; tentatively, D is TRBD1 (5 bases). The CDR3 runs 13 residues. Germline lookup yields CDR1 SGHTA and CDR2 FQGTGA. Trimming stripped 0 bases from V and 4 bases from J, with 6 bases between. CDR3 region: CASSLTQGYGYTF. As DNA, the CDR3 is TGTGCCAGCAGCTTAACCCAGGGCTATGGCTACACCTTC.